Below, one T cell receptor beta chain is given with its context. The antigen is not known. With 4 bases clipped from V and 14 bases from J, the junction kept 8 bases outside the gene matches. Germline CDR1 SGHTS, CDR2 YDEGEE. This CDR3 is built from 12 residues. This record belongs to a study of Ad26.COV2.S vaccination and SARS-CoV-2 variants. At the level of the study: In the study, Ad26.COV2.S was injected intramuscularly once, or twice 56 days apart. Study-level points and caveats: Higher spike-specific TCR breadth was found in vaccine recipients than in placebo recipients.

Assay used: immunoSEQ multiplex PCR; TCRdb lists only in-frame clones, some missing. The table records about 390,000 clones, approximately 90% of them present only once. Treatment: roughly 20 received Ad26.COV2.S at low or high dose, single or two shots; 5 received placebo; per-sample allocation not given. Vaccine and placebo recipients were sampled on day 63 after the first injection. Boston hosted the donor, who was an adult aged 18-55 years. The receptor was isolated from a person between 18 and 60 years old who received the Ad26.COV2.S COVID-19 vaccine or a placebo. V is TRBV5-8 and J is TRBJ1-4, with 7 bases that match TRBD1. Here the sequenced sample was peripheral blood, taken in a trial of Ad26.COV2.S vaccine versus placebo. This CDR3 is CASSRDRIRLFF. In DNA form, the CDR3 reads TGTGCCAGCAGCCGGGACAGAATTAGGCTGTTTTTT.